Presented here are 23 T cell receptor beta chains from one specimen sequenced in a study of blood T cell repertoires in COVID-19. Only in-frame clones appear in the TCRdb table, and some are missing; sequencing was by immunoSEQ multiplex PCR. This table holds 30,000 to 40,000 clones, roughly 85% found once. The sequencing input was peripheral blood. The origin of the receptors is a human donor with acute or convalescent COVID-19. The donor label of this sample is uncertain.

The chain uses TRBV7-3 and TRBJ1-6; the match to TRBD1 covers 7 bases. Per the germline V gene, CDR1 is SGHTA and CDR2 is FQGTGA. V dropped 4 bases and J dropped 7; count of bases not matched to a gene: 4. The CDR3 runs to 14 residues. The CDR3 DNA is TGTGCCAGCAGCTCCGGGACAGCAAATTCACCCCTCCACTTT. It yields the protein CASSSGTANSPLHF.

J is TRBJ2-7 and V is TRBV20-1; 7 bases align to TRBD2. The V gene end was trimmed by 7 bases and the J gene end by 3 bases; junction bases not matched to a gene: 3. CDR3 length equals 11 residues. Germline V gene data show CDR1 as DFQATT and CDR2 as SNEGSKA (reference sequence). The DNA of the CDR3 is TGCAGTGGGGAGGGAAGCTACGAGCAGTACTTC. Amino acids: CSGEGSYEQYF.

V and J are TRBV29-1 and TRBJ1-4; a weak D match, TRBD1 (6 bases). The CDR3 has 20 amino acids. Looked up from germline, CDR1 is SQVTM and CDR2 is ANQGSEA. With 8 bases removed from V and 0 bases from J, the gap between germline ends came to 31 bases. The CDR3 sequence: CSHCPGPVGVRGPTNEKLFF. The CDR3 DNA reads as TGCAGCCATTGCCCCGGGCCCGTGGGGGTCAGGGGTCCAACTAATGAAAAACTGTTTTTT. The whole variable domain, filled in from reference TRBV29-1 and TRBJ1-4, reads SAVISQKPSRDICQRGTSLTIQCQVDSQVTMMFWYRQQPGQSLTLIATANQGSEATYESGFVIDKFPISRPNLTFSTLTVSNMSPEDSSIYLCSHCPGPVGVRGPTNEKLFFGSGTQLSVL.

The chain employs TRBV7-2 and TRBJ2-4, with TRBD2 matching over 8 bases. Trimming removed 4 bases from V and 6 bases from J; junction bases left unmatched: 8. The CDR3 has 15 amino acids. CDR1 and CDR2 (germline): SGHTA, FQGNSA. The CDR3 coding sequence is TGTGCCAGCAGCTCATGGACTAGCCCCTTAAACATTCAGTACTTC. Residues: CASSSWTSPLNIQYF.

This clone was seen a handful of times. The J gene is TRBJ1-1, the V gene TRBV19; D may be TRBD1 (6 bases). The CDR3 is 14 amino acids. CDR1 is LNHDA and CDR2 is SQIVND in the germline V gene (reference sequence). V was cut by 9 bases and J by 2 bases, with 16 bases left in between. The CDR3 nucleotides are TGTGCCAGCCGCCCCCCGGACAGCAACACTGAAGCTTTCTTT. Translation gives CASRPPDSNTEAFF.

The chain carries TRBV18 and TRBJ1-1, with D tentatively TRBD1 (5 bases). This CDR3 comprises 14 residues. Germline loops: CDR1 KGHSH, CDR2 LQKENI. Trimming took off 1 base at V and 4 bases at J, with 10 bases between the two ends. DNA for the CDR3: TGTGCCAGCTCACCACAGGGGATAAGCACTGAAGCTTTCTTT. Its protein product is CASSPQGISTEAFF.

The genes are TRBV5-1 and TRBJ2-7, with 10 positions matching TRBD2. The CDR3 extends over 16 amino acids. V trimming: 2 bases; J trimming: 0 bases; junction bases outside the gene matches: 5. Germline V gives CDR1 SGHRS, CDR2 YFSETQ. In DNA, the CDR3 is TGCGCCAGCAGCTTCCTACGGACTAGCGGCTCCTACGAGCAGTACTTC. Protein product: CASSFLRTSGSYEQYF.

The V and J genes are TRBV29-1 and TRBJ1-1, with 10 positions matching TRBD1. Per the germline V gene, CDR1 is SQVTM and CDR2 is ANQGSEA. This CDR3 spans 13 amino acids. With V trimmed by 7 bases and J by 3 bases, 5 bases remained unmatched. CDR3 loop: CSGRTGGYTEAFF. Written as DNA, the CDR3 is TGCAGCGGACGGACAGGGGGGTACACTGAAGCTTTCTTT.

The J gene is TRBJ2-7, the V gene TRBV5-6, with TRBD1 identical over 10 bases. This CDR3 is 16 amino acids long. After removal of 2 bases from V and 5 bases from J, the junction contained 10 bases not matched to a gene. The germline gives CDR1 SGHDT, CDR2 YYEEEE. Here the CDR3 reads CASSLFVGQGGHEQYF. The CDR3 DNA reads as TGTGCCAGCAGCTTATTCGTAGGACAGGGGGGTCACGAGCAGTACTTC.

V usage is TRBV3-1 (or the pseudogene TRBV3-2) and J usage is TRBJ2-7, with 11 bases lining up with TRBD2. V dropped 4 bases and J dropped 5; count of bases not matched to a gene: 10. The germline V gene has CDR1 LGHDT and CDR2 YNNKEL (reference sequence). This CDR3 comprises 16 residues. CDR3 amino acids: CASSPLAGGGFNEQYF. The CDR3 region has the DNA TGTGCCAGCAGCCCTCTAGCGGGGGGTGGTTTTAACGAGCAGTACTTC.

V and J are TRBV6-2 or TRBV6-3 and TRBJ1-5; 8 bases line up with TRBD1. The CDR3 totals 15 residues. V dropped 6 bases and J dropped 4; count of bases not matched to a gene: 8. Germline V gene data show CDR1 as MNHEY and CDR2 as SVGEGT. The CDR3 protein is CASSPDREWNQPQHF. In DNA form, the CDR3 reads TGTGCCAGCAGCCCGGACAGGGAATGGAATCAGCCCCAGCATTTT.

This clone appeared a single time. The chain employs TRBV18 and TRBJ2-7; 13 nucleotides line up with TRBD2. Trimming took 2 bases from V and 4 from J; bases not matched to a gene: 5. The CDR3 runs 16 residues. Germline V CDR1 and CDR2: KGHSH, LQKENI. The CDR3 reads CASSPSSGLAGYEQYF. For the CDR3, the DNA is TGTGCCAGCTCACCATCGTCGGGACTAGCGGGGTACGAGCAGTACTTC.

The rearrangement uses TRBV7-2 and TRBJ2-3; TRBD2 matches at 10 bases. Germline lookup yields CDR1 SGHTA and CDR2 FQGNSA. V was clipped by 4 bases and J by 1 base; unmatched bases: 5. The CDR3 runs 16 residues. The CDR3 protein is CASSSAGLAGTDTQYF. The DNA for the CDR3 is TGTGCCAGCAGCTCGGCCGGACTAGCGGGCACAGATACGCAGTATTTT.

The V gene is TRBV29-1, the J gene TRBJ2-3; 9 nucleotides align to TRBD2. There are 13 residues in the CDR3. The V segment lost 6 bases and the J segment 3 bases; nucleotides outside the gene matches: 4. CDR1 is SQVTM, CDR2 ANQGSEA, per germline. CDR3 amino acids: CSVLSGGTDTQYF. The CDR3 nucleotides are TGCAGCGTGCTTAGCGGGGGAACAGATACGCAGTATTTT.

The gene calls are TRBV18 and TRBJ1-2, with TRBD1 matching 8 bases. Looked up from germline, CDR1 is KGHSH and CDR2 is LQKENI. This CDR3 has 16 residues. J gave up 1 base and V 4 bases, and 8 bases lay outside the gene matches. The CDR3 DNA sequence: TGTGCCAGCTCACTACAGCCACAGGGGGTTAACTATGGCTACACCTTC. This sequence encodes CASSLQPQGVNYGYTF.

The DNA of the CDR3 is TGTGCCAGCAGCTTCCTCCGGGACAGCTCTGGAAACACCATATATTTT. Encoded protein: CASSFLRDSSGNTIYF. The rearrangement uses TRBV13 and TRBJ1-3; the match to TRBD1 covers 7 bases. V shed 3 bases, J shed 0 bases, and the junction held 5 bases outside the gene matches. Per the germline V gene, CDR1 is PRHDT and CDR2 is FYEKMQ (reference sequence). The CDR3 has 16 amino acids.

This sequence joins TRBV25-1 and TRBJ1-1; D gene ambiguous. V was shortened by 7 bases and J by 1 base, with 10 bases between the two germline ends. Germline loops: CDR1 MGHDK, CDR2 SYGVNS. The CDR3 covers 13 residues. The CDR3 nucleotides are TGTGCCAGCATGGGAGATGGGAACACTGAAGCTTTCTTT. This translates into CASMGDGNTEAFF.

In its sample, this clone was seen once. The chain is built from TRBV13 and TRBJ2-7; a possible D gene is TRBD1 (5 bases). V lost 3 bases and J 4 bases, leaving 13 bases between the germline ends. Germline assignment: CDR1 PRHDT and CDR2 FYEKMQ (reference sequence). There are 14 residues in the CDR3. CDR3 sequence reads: CASSFWTRPYEQYF. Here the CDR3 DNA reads TGTGCCAGCAGCTTCTGGACACGACCATACGAGCAGTACTTC.

CDR3 residues: CASSLESPTTAYSNQPQHF. The CDR3 nucleotides read TGTGCCAGCAGCTTAGAATCACCTACGACAGCTTATAGCAATCAGCCCCAGCATTTT. The V and J genes are TRBV7-8 and TRBJ1-5; TRBD1 is a possible D gene (5 bases). Germline CDR1 is SGHVS and CDR2 is FQNEAQ. The CDR3 consists of 19 residues. V lost 1 base and J lost 0, with 19 bases in between.

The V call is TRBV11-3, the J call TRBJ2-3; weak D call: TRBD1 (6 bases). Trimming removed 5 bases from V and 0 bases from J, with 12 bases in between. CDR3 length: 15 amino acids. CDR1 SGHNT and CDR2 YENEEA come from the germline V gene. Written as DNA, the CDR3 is TGTGCCAGCAGCCAACCTCAGGGGAGCACAGATACGCAGTATTTT. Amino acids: CASSQPQGSTDTQYF.

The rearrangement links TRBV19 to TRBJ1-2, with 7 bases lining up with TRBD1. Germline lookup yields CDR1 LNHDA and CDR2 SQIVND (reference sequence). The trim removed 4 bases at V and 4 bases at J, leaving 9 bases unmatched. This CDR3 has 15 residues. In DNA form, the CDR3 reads TGTGCCAGTAGTACCCAAGGGGGCGCGCCCTATGGCTACACCTTC. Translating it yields CASSTQGGAPYGYTF.

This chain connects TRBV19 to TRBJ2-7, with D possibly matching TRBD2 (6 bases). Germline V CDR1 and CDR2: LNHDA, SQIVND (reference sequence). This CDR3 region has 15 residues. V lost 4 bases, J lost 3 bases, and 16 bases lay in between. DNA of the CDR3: TGTGCCAGTAGTACTATTAGCGGAGGTGTCTACGAGCAGTACTTC. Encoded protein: CASSTISGGVYEQYF. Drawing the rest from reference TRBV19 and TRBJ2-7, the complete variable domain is DGGITQSPKYLFRKEGQNVTLSCEQNLNHDAMYWYRQDPGQGLRLIYYSQIVNDFQKGDIAEGYSVSREKKESFPLTVTSAQKNPTAFYLCASSTISGGVYEQYFGPGTRLTVT.

Written as DNA, the CDR3 is TGTGCCAGCAGCTTGATGACGGAGGGAACGAATAGCAATCAGCCCCAGCATTTT. Its translation is CASSLMTEGTNSNQPQHF. V and J are TRBV5-4 and TRBJ1-5, with no clear D. V lost 1 base to trimming and J lost 0 bases, with 17 bases between them. Germline V gene data show CDR1 as SGHNT and CDR2 as YYREEE (reference sequence). The CDR3 loop spans 18 amino acids.